Listed below are T cell receptor beta chains from one sample, sequenced in a study of regulatory T cells in long-lasting Graves disease. Each CDR3 protein is one row after TCRdb ran MiXCR on the multiplex PCR reads. The table includes around 400,000 distinct CDR3 sequences, approximately 15% detected once. These data were also reused for a study on T cells in Graves' hyperthyroidism and ophthalmopathy.

Specimen: peripheral blood mononuclear cells (PBMCs), collected at new diagnosis, from a patient treated with antithyroid drugs. The receptors originated from a woman aged 40 to 50 with Graves disease. CDR3s include the opening cysteine and the closing phenylalanine or tryptophan. Each record gives: D gene, clone size, J gene, V gene, CDR3 protein, CDR3 DNA. D genes are given only for firm matches. A row's size may be missing; if present it is once, few, many or a size class.

>NA|many|TRBJ2-5|TRBV2
CASRQRSTAQETQYF
TGTGCCAGCCGACAGAGAAGCACCGCCCAAGAGACCCAGTACTTC
>TRBD2|many|TRBJ2-1|TRBV5-1
CASGGGLDYNEQFF
TGCGCCAGCGGGGGGGGACTAGACTACAATGAGCAGTTCTTC
>NA|few|TRBJ2-1|TRBV12-3/TRBV12-4
CASSFGQSNEQFF
TGTGCCAGCAGTTTTGGGCAGAGCAATGAGCAGTTCTTC
>NA|many|TRBJ2-7|TRBV28
CASMGQRSGSTYEQYF
TGTGCCAGCATGGGCCAACGATCCGGGAGTACGTACGAGCAGTACTTC
>NA|once|TRBJ1-4|TRBV11-3
CASRGGTNEQLFF
TGTGCCAGCAGGGGAGGAACTAATGAACAACTGTTTTTT
>NA|many|TRBJ2-7|TRBV27
CASSLRVVDSYEQYF
TGTGCCAGCAGCTTAAGGGTAGTCGACTCCTACGAGCAGTACTTC
>NA|NA|TRBJ2-3|TRBV5-1
CASAAGAVPSTDTQYF
TGCGCCAGCGCCGCGGGGGCTGTCCCTAGCACAGATACGCAGTATTTT
>TRBD2|many|TRBJ2-1|TRBV27
CASSLFLGGNEQFF
TGTGCCAGCAGTTTATTCCTCGGGGGGAATGAGCAGTTCTTC
>TRBD2|many|TRBJ2-1|TRBV27
CASRGLAAYNEQFF
TGTGCCAGCCGGGGACTAGCGGCATACAATGAGCAGTTCTTC
>NA|NA|TRBJ2-1|TRBV4-1
CASSQGLGQPNEQFF
TGCGCCAGCAGCCAAGGTCTCGGTCAACCAAATGAGCAGTTCTTC
>NA|NA|TRBJ2-1|TRBV7-2
CASSSGLADPSIEQFF
TGTGCCAGCAGCTCAGGGTTAGCGGACCCCTCAATTGAGCAGTTCTTC
>NA|NA|TRBJ2-3|TRBV20-1
CSAQVRVPDTQYF
TGCAGTGCCCAGGTGAGGGTGCCAGATACGCAGTATTTT
>TRBD2|few|TRBJ2-3|TRBV29-1
CSVEGGSGSTDTQYF
TGCAGCGTTGAGGGGGGTAGCGGGAGCACAGATACGCAGTATTTT
>NA|many|TRBJ1-3|TRBV6-5
CASSYGVSSGNTIYF
TGTGCCAGCAGTTATGGGGTTTCCTCTGGAAACACCATATATTTT
>TRBD2|NA|TRBJ2-5|TRBV10-2
CASRRPGLAGVETQYF
TGCGCCAGCAGGCGCCCGGGACTAGCGGGAGTGGAGACCCAGTACTTC
>NA|few|TRBJ1-1|TRBV6-1
CASSGPLDGRLAFF
TGTGCCAGCAGCGGTCCCTTGGACGGTCGTCTAGCTTTCTTT
>NA|many|TRBJ1-2|TRBV2
CASSELKGEGSYTF
TGTGCCAGCAGTGAGCTAAAAGGGGAAGGTAGCTACACCTTC
>NA|few|TRBJ2-1|TRBV20-1
CSASRDTYNEQFF
TGCAGTGCTTCGCGGGATACCTACAATGAGCAGTTCTTC
>TRBD1|many|TRBJ2-5|TRBV3-1
CASSQVLGQGKGQETQYF
TGTGCCAGCAGCCAAGTGCTAGGACAGGGGAAAGGACAAGAGACCCAGTACTTC
>NA|many|TRBJ2-7|TRBV25-1
CASSEYFGPSYEQYF
TGTGCCAGCAGTGAATATTTTGGGCCTTCCTACGAGCAGTACTTC
>TRBD2|NA|TRBJ2-3|TRBV19
CASSRGDAADTQYF
TGTGCCAGTAGTCGGGGGGATGCGGCAGATACGCAGTATTTT
>TRBD1|many|TRBJ2-5|TRBV9
CASSGGGQAQETQYF
TGTGCCAGCAGCGGGGGCGGACAGGCCCAAGAGACCCAGTACTTC
>NA|many|TRBJ2-3|TRBV7-9
CASSLLGLVADTQYF
TGTGCCAGCAGCTTATTGGGCTTGGTTGCAGATACGCAGTATTTT
>NA|many|TRBJ2-5|TRBV11-2
CASSFAEKETQYF
TGTGCCAGCAGCTTCGCGGAGAAAGAGACCCAGTACTTC
>NA|few|TRBJ1-2|TRBV12-3/TRBV12-4
CASSGRGGLNYGYTF
TGTGCCAGCAGCGGCCGCGGGGGGCTTAACTATGGCTACACCTTC
>NA|few|TRBJ2-3|TRBV6-2/TRBV6-3
CASSYSRSSTDTQYF
TGTGCCAGCAGTTACTCTCGGAGCAGCACAGATACGCAGTATTTT
>NA|many|TRBJ2-1|TRBV30
CAWSVRLGREQFF
TGTGCCTGGAGTGTACGTTTGGGGAGAGAGCAGTTCTTC
>TRBD2|many|TRBJ2-1|TRBV12-5
CASGLEVLAGWSYNEQFF
TGTGCTAGTGGTTTGGAGGTTCTAGCGGGATGGTCCTACAATGAGCAGTTCTTC
>NA|many|TRBJ2-1|TRBV11-3
CASSSLGGGDNEQFF
TGTGCCAGCAGCTCCCTCGGCGGTGGTGACAATGAGCAGTTCTTC
>TRBD1|few|TRBJ1-4|TRBV5-1
CASSLGQGAANEKLFF
TGCGCCAGCAGCCTAGGACAGGGGGCGGCTAATGAAAAACTGTTTTTT
>NA|NA|TRBJ1-1|TRBV3-1
CASSHGDMNTEAFF
TGTGCCAGCAGCCATGGGGATATGAACACTGAAGCTTTCTTT
>NA|many|TRBJ2-3|TRBV7-6
CASSLDIQGTDTQYF
TGTGCCAGCAGCTTAGACATACAGGGCACAGATACGCAGTATTTT
>TRBD1|few|TRBJ1-2|TRBV7-2
CASSLVAGQRYGYTF
TGTGCCAGCAGCTTAGTCGCGGGACAGCGCTATGGCTACACCTTC
>NA|many|TRBJ2-3|TRBV28
CASSLITGTTDTQYF
TGTGCCAGCAGTCTTATAACGGGGACCACAGATACGCAGTATTTT
>TRBD1|few|TRBJ2-1|TRBV14
CASSHPGQGAGEQFF
TGTGCCAGCAGCCATCCGGGACAGGGGGCAGGTGAGCAGTTCTTC
>NA|NA|TRBJ1-2|TRBV3-1
CASSQPGYGDYGYTF
TGTGCCAGCAGCCAACCAGGGTACGGGGACTATGGCTACACCTTC
>TRBD2|many|TRBJ2-5|TRBV9
CASSVGLAGVLETQYF
TGTGCCAGCAGCGTCGGACTAGCGGGAGTGCTAGAGACCCAGTACTTC
>NA|few|TRBJ2-3|TRBV18
CASSPPAPDTQYF
TGTGCCAGCTCACCGCCGGCGCCAGATACGCAGTATTTT
>TRBD2|few|TRBJ2-1|TRBV19
CASSPSGSFSGYNEQFF
TGTGCCAGTAGTCCTAGCGGGAGTTTTTCGGGGTACAATGAGCAGTTCTTC
>NA|many|TRBJ1-2|TRBV12-3/TRBV12-4
CASTSLQEANYGYTF
TGTGCCAGCACCTCCCTACAGGAAGCTAACTATGGCTACACCTTC
>NA|few|TRBJ1-5|TRBV28
CASSLDLGNQPQHF
TGTGCCAGCAGTTTGGATCTGGGTAATCAGCCCCAGCATTTT
>TRBD1|many|TRBJ1-5|TRBV19
CASSSWVDRGHQPQHF
TGTGCCAGTAGTTCTTGGGTGGACAGGGGGCATCAGCCCCAGCATTTT
>TRBD1|many|TRBJ2-4|TRBV2
CASSGRTGENIQYF
TGTGCCAGCAGTGGGCGGACAGGGGAAAACATTCAGTACTTC
>NA|many|TRBJ1-1|TRBV28
CASSNGMNTEAFF
TGTGCCAGCAGTAATGGGATGAACACTGAAGCTTTCTTT
>TRBD2|many|TRBJ2-1|TRBV29-1
CSVTSGSASSYNEQFF
TGCAGCGTCACTAGCGGGAGCGCTAGCTCCTACAATGAGCAGTTCTTC
>NA|few|TRBJ1-1|TRBV6-5
CASSYPAAEAFF
TGTGCCAGCAGTTACCCGGCAGCTGAAGCTTTCTTT
>NA|NA|TRBJ2-1|TRBV5-5
CASQQGGAYNEQFF
TGTGCCAGCCAGCAGGGGGGTGCCTACAATGAGCAGTTCTTC
>NA|many|TRBJ2-1|TRBV12-3/TRBV12-4
CASSLTLHGEQFF
TGTGCCAGCAGTTTAACCCTACATGGGGAGCAGTTCTTC
>TRBD2|many|TRBJ2-3|TRBV7-2
CASSLTGGALSTDTQYF
TGTGCCAGCAGCTTAACGGGGGGAGCGTTAAGCACAGATACGCAGTATTTT
>NA|many|TRBJ1-5|TRBV7-2
CASSLAMGEPQHF
TGTGCCAGCAGCTTAGCAATGGGGGAGCCCCAGCATTTT
>TRBD2|many|TRBJ2-7|TRBV12-3/TRBV12-4
CASSRLAALYEQYF
TGTGCCAGCAGCCGGCTAGCGGCTCTTTACGAGCAGTACTTC
>NA|NA|TRBJ2-7|TRBV2
CASSELRDSYEQYF
TGTGCCAGCAGTGAACTACGGGACTCCTACGAGCAGTACTTC
>NA|NA|TRBJ2-6|TRBV30
CAPSPTVPDYSGANVLTF
TGTGCCCCCTCACCGACAGTCCCGGACTACTCTGGGGCCAACGTCCTGACTTTC